This T cell receptor (beta chain) was sequenced in a study of shared T cell receptors in the human thymus. Germline V gene data show CDR1 as SGHDT and CDR2 as YYEEEE. With 4 bases clipped from V and 5 bases from J, the junction kept 9 bases outside the gene matches. CDR3 length: 16 residues. Clones were read by immunoSEQ multiplex PCR, and TCRdb kept only the in-frame ones, dropping some. This table has around 67,000 clones, 90% to 95% appearing once. The rearrangement links TRBV5-6 to TRBJ2-4; 10 bases map to TRBD1. Sequencing used thymocytes. This sequence originates from a human donor. The CDR3 here is CASSALSGTGENIQYF. CDR3 in DNA: TGTGCCAGCAGCGCCCTGTCCGGGACAGGGGAAAACATTCAGTACTTC.